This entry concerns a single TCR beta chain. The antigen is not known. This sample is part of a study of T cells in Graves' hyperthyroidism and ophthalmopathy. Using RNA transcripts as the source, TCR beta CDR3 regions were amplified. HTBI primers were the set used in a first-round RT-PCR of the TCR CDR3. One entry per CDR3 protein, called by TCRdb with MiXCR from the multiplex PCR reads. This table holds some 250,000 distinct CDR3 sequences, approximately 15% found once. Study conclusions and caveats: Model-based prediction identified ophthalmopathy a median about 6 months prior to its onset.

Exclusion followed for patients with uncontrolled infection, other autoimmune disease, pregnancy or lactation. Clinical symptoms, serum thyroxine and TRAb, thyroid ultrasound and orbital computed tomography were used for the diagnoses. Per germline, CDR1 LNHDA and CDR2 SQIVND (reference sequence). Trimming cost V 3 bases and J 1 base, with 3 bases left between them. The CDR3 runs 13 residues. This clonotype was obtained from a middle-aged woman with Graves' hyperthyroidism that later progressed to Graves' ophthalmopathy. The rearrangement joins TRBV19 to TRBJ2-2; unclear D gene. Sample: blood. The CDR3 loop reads CASSIWNTGELFF. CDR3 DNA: TGTGCCAGTAGTATCTGGAACACCGGGGAGCTGTTTTTT. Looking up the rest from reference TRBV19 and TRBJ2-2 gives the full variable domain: DGGITQSPKYLFRKEGQNVTLSCEQNLNHDAMYWYRQDPGQGLRLIYYSQIVNDFQKGDIAEGYSVSREKKESFPLTVTSAQKNPTAFYLCASSIWNTGELFFGEGSRLTVL.